The table lists the clone carrying this TCR beta chain with a few counts. Its target is unknown. Other nucleotide sequences from this sample produce the same CDR3. The CDR3 consists of 15 residues. The germline V gene has CDR1 SGHTA and CDR2 FQGNSA. V lost 3 bases to trimming and J lost 1 base; unmatched junction nucleotides: 4. The method was immunoSEQ multiplex PCR; TCRdb's version includes in-frame clones alone and lacks a portion of them. In the table there are roughly 28,000 clones, about 81% of which are singletons. This entry belongs to a study of T cell repertoires in ileal Crohn's disease. Study-level information: Around 40% were active smokers at surgery; median disease duration was approximately 8.5 years.

Adults with ileal or ileocolonic Crohn's disease and an indication for resection were eligible. The study, taken as a whole, reports: Every patient over 26.8% clonality showed endoscopic recurrence. Clonal expansions were more frequent in active smokers than non-smokers at surgery.

This receptor was identified in an adult with Crohn's disease. The V call is TRBV7-2, the J call TRBJ2-5, with 8 bases fitting TRBD2. Material: ileal tissue. CDR3 region: CASSLGGGPQETQYF. Written as DNA, the CDR3 is TGTGCCAGCAGCTTGGGCGGGGGGCCCCAAGAGACCCAGTACTTC.